Shown below are 32 T cell receptor beta chains from a single sample sequenced in a study of CD8 T cells in Susac syndrome. Random hexamers were used to reverse transcribe about 0.5 to 1 ug of RNA. Each CDR3 protein gets one entry after TCRdb re-called the immunoSEQ multiplex PCR reads with MiXCR. The table lists around 150,000 distinct CDR3 sequences, about 94% of them singletons, with approximately 0.25% in the top ten. Specimen: CD8+ T cells from PBMCs. The receptor source for this set is a human donor in good health.

The chain has TRBV20-1 and TRBJ2-1, with 7 bases aligning to TRBD2. CDR3 length: 15 amino acids. In germline, CDR1 is DFQATT, CDR2 SNEGSKA (reference sequence). Trimming at V came to 5 bases and at J to 0 bases, leaving 7 bases not matched to a gene. The CDR3 protein is CSALTGTTSYNEQFF. The CDR3 nucleotides are TGCAGTGCTCTTACCGGGACTACCTCCTACAATGAGCAGTTCTTC.

The rearrangement joins TRBV29-1 to TRBJ1-1; 7 bases are a match to TRBD1. This CDR3 comprises 11 residues. Germline V gene data show CDR1 as SQVTM and CDR2 as ANQGSEA. J gave up 8 bases and V 7 bases, and 7 bases lay outside the gene matches. In DNA form, the CDR3 reads TGCAGCGCCTTAAGGGGGCCAGAAGCTTTCTTT. Its translation is CSALRGPEAFF.

The chain is built from TRBV6-5 and TRBJ1-2; D is ambiguous. This CDR3 region has 12 residues. V was shortened by 4 bases and J by 4 bases, with 7 bases between the two germline ends. Germline V gene data show CDR1 as MNHEY and CDR2 as SVGAGI. The CDR3 spells CASSSHPYGYTF. The DNA of the CDR3 is TGTGCCAGCAGTTCACATCCCTATGGCTACACCTTC.

This rearrangement joins TRBV29-1 to TRBJ2-1; D perhaps matches TRBD2 (7 bases). Germline CDR1 SQVTM, CDR2 ANQGSEA. Trimming shortened V by 7 bases and J by 8 bases, and 15 bases separated the two germline ends. The length of the CDR3 is 12 residues. DNA of the CDR3: TGCAGCGGAGGGGGGGGATTGTATGAGCAGTTCTTC. The encoded protein is CSGGGGLYEQFF.

The gene calls are TRBV7-9 and TRBJ1-1; D is perhaps TRBD1 (6 bases). V gave up 3 bases and J gave up 1 base, with 18 bases separating them. Germline assignment: CDR1 SEHNR and CDR2 FQNEAQ (reference sequence). There are 17 residues in the CDR3. The CDR3 protein is CASSFVRGAGRNTEAFF. In nucleotides, the CDR3 is TGTGCCAGCAGCTTCGTACGGGGGGCTGGGAGGAACACTGAAGCTTTCTTT.

The rearrangement links TRBV12-3 or TRBV12-4 to TRBJ2-4; D unresolved. V was trimmed by 4 bases and J by 0 bases, leaving 7 bases between them. This CDR3 spans 14 amino acids. The CDR3 DNA is TGTGCCAGCAGTTCGGATCTAGCCAAAAACATTCAGTACTTC. This sequence encodes CASSSDLAKNIQYF.

The rearrangement joins TRBV20-1 to TRBJ2-5, with 7 bases matching TRBD1. V dropped 3 bases and J dropped 2; count of bases not matched to a gene: 6. The CDR3 consists of 14 residues. CDR1 is DFQATT and CDR2 is SNEGSKA in the germline V gene (reference sequence). The CDR3 is CSARADRVQETQYF. CDR3 DNA sequence: TGCAGTGCTAGGGCAGACAGGGTACAAGAGACCCAGTACTTC.

This chain joins TRBV20-1 and TRBJ2-7, with 12 bases lining up with TRBD2. The CDR3 extends over 14 amino acids. Germline loops: CDR1 DFQATT, CDR2 SNEGSKA (reference sequence). Trimming removed 3 bases from V and 7 bases from J; junction bases left unmatched: 7. CDR3 residues: CSARILAGGSEQYF. CDR3 DNA: TGCAGTGCTAGGATTCTAGCGGGAGGGTCTGAGCAGTACTTC.

The rearrangement uses TRBV29-1 and TRBJ1-1, with no clear D. The CDR3 length is 12 residues. Looked up from germline, CDR1 is SQVTM and CDR2 is ANQGSEA. The ends were cut back, 5 bases at V and 10 bases at J, with 17 bases in the middle. The CDR3: CSVYLAGVGAFF. The CDR3 nucleotides are TGCAGCGTTTACCTGGCAGGTGTTGGAGCTTTCTTT.

The V call is TRBV27, the J call TRBJ2-1; D perhaps matches TRBD2 (5 bases). The CDR3 runs 17 residues. With 2 bases removed from V and 0 bases from J, the gap between germline ends came to 14 bases. From germline, CDR1 is MNHEY and CDR2 SMNVEV (reference sequence). This CDR3 reads CASSLSRTLSSYNEQFF. The DNA for the CDR3 is TGTGCCAGCAGTTTAAGCAGGACTCTAAGCTCCTACAATGAGCAGTTCTTC.

The chain has TRBV9 and TRBJ2-1; D is possibly TRBD1 (6 bases). The V and J ends lost 2 bases and 4 bases respectively, with 7 bases between them. Germline values: CDR1 SGDLS, CDR2 YYNGEE. The CDR3 has 13 residues. The CDR3 sequence: CASSVGHYNEQFF. The CDR3 DNA is TGTGCCAGCAGCGTGGGACATTACAATGAGCAGTTCTTC.

The chain is built from TRBV27 and TRBJ2-1, with D hard to call. Germline assignment: CDR1 MNHEY and CDR2 SMNVEV (reference sequence). This CDR3 comprises 15 residues. Deletions cut 5 bases from V and 0 bases from J, with 11 bases between. The CDR3 nucleotides read TGTGCCAGCAGTCCAAACTGGAGCTCCTACAATGAGCAGTTCTTC. Protein product: CASSPNWSSYNEQFF.

The V call is TRBV19, the J call TRBJ1-5; a possible D gene is TRBD1 (6 bases). The CDR3 totals 14 residues. Between the trimmed V and J ends, which lost 5 bases and 4 bases, there was a span of 12 bases. The germline CDR1 and CDR2 sequences are LNHDA and SQIVND (reference sequence). This CDR3 reads CASSPTGFNQPQHF. CDR3 nucleotides: TGTGCCAGTAGTCCGACAGGTTTTAATCAGCCCCAGCATTTT.

The chain has TRBV4-1 and TRBJ2-3, with a tentative D call TRBD2 (6 bases). This CDR3 contains 16 residues. Trimming cost V 4 bases and J 0 bases, with 14 bases left between them. Germline V lookup: CDR1 MGHRA, CDR2 YSYEKL. The CDR3 here is CASSRPGGLSTDTQYF. The CDR3 DNA is TGCGCCAGCAGCCGCCCTGGAGGGCTTAGCACAGATACGCAGTATTTT.

This clonotype was seen more than once but under ten times. This chain links TRBV27 with TRBJ1-2, with 10 bases aligning to TRBD1. Trimming cost V 3 bases and J 6 bases; bases outside gene matches: 1. Germline V gene data show CDR1 as MNHEY and CDR2 as SMNVEV (reference sequence). The CDR3 has 13 amino acids. The CDR3 is CASSFGTGDGYTF. The CDR3 DNA reads TGTGCCAGCAGTTTCGGGACAGGGGATGGCTACACCTTC.

The rearrangement links TRBV29-1 to TRBJ2-2; 10 nucleotides align to TRBD2. Germline assignment: CDR1 SQVTM and CDR2 ANQGSEA. The CDR3 is 15 residues long. The V gene end was trimmed by 5 bases and the J gene end by 2 bases; junction bases not matched to a gene: 5. The CDR3 nucleotides read TGCAGCGTTATAGGACTAGCGGTAAACACCGGGGAGCTGTTTTTT. It is translated as CSVIGLAVNTGELFF.

The chain combines TRBV15 with TRBJ2-2; the D is unclear. The CDR3 is 15 amino acids. Germline V gives CDR1 LNHNV, CDR2 YYDKDF (reference sequence). V gave up 5 bases and J gave up 1 base, with 11 bases separating them. CDR3 nucleotide sequence: TGTGCCACCAGCTCCTCAGCCCTGAACACCGGGGAGCTGTTTTTT. Encoded protein: CATSSSALNTGELFF.

V and J are TRBV28 and TRBJ1-1; TRBD1 matches 7 bases. CDR1 MDHEN and CDR2 SYDVKM come from the germline V gene. With V trimmed by 3 bases and J by 4 bases, 5 bases remained unmatched. The CDR3 totals 14 residues. The CDR3 DNA reads as TGTGCCAGCAGTTTGACAGGGCGGGGCACTGAAGCTTTCTTT. This gives the protein CASSLTGRGTEAFF.

The rearrangement links TRBV28 to TRBJ2-7, with D possibly matching TRBD1 (6 bases). The CDR3 runs 18 residues. Germline V gene data show CDR1 as MDHEN and CDR2 as SYDVKM. V was trimmed by 6 bases and J by 4 bases, leaving 28 bases between them. CDR3 region: CASRSTPQGRHPRYEQYF. CDR3 DNA: TGTGCCAGCAGATCAACCCCCCAGGGGCGCCACCCCCGGTACGAGCAGTACTTC.

The rearrangement joins TRBV9 to TRBJ1-1; the D gene is possibly TRBD1 (5 bases). The CDR3 extends over 14 amino acids. From germline, CDR1 is SGDLS and CDR2 YYNGEE. The V gene lost 3 bases and the J gene lost 1 base, with 10 bases spanning the gap. The DNA of the CDR3 is TGTGCCAGCAGCGCTGACAGCCAGAACACTGAAGCTTTCTTT. Encoded protein: CASSADSQNTEAFF.

The chain recombines TRBV7-9 with TRBJ2-1; unclear D gene. V lost 7 bases, J lost 8 bases, and 15 bases lay in between. The CDR3 loop spans 13 amino acids. Per germline, CDR1 SEHNR and CDR2 FQNEAQ (reference sequence). In DNA, the CDR3 is TGTGCCAGCAAAGTTGCCTATATCGATGAGCAGTTCTTC. As protein: CASKVAYIDEQFF.

The chain carries TRBV27 and TRBJ2-5; possibly TRBD2 for D (6 bases). CDR1 and CDR2 (germline): MNHEY, SMNVEV (reference sequence). This CDR3 has 13 residues. Trimming removed 3 bases at V and 8 bases at J, with 13 bases between. CDR3 protein: CASSFAGLGTQYF. The CDR3 nucleotides read TGTGCCAGCAGTTTCGCGGGGCTCGGAACCCAGTACTTC.

The chain has TRBV30 and TRBJ2-7, with 16 bases fitting TRBD2. V shed 1 base, J shed 0 bases, and the junction held 9 bases outside the gene matches. From germline, CDR1 is GTSNPN and CDR2 SVGIG (reference sequence). This CDR3 region has 19 residues. CDR3 sequence reads: CAWSGPGTSGREYSYEQYF. The CDR3 DNA reads TGTGCCTGGAGTGGGCCCGGGACTAGCGGGAGGGAGTACTCCTACGAGCAGTACTTC. Full variable domain (missing parts from reference TRBV30 and TRBJ2-7): SQTIHQWPATLVQPVGSPLSLECTVEGTSNPNLYWYRQAAGRGLQLLFYSVGIGQISSEVPQNLSASRPQDRQFILSSKKLLLSDSGFYLCAWSGPGTSGREYSYEQYFGPGTRLTVT.

The V call is TRBV20-1, the J call TRBJ2-1; D unresolved. The V end was cut by 3 bases, the J end by 1 base, with 13 bases between. Germline V gene data show CDR1 as DFQATT and CDR2 as SNEGSKA (reference sequence). The CDR3 covers 15 residues. The chain's CDR3 is CSASLPIISYNEQFF. As DNA, the CDR3 is TGCAGTGCTAGTCTACCCATCATTTCCTACAATGAGCAGTTCTTC.

The V call is TRBV3-1, the J call TRBJ2-1, with D possibly TRBD2 on 5 matching bases. The CDR3 consists of 13 residues. Germline CDR1 reads LGHDT; CDR2 reads YNNKEL (reference sequence). V shed 0 bases and J shed 11 bases, with 11 bases lying between them. CDR3 coding DNA: TGTGCCAGCAGCCAAGATCATGCTAGCCAGCAGTTCTTC. It yields the protein CASSQDHASQQFF.

The chain couples TRBV15 to TRBJ2-3; 8 positions match TRBD2. This CDR3 has 14 amino acids. V gave up 8 bases and J gave up 4 bases; unmatched junction bases: 8. Per the germline V gene, CDR1 is LNHNV and CDR2 is YYDKDF (reference sequence). The CDR3: CATSETSDSDTQYF. As DNA, the CDR3 is TGTGCCACCTCGGAGACTAGCGATTCAGATACGCAGTATTTT.

The chain employs TRBV15 and TRBJ2-5; tentative D call: TRBD2 (5 bases). Germline V lookup: CDR1 LNHNV, CDR2 YYDKDF (reference sequence). The CDR3 runs 13 residues. The ends were cut back, 0 bases at V and 10 bases at J, with 12 bases in the middle. The CDR3 loop reads CATSRDRTAGQYF. The CDR3 DNA is TGTGCCACCAGCAGAGATCGTACGGCGGGCCAGTACTTC.

V is TRBV15 and J is TRBJ2-2; no clear D. The CDR3 is 14 residues long. CDR1 and CDR2 (germline): LNHNV, YYDKDF (reference sequence). The germline V and J ends were trimmed by 1 base and 2 bases, with 5 bases remaining between them. CDR3 coding DNA: TGTGCCACCAGCAGAGGCGTAAACACCGGGGAGCTGTTTTTT. It yields the protein CATSRGVNTGELFF.

V is TRBV13 and J is TRBJ2-5, with D hard to call. V was clipped by 5 bases and J by 8 bases, with 12 bases between them. This CDR3 spans 12 amino acids. Germline loops: CDR1 PRHDT, CDR2 FYEKMQ (reference sequence). CDR3 protein: CASSQDMDTQYF. CDR3 nucleotides: TGTGCCAGCAGCCAAGACATGGACACCCAGTACTTC.

The chain is built from TRBV19 and TRBJ1-1, with D perhaps matching TRBD1 (5 bases). CDR3 length equals 12 residues. V shed 5 bases and J shed 5 bases, with 9 bases lying between them. CDR1 is LNHDA, CDR2 SQIVND, per germline (reference sequence). For the CDR3, the DNA is TGTGCCAGTAGTGGGGGTTGGACTGAAGCTTTCTTT. It codes for CASSGGWTEAFF.

The table lists this clonotype with a few counts. The CDR3 is CASSGQGGYEQYF. The CDR3 region has the DNA TGTGCCAGCAGTGGACAGGGTGGGTACGAGCAGTACTTC. The chain is built from TRBV2 and TRBJ2-7; 7 bases agree with TRBD1. This CDR3 has 13 amino acids. The ends lost 4 bases at V and 4 bases at J; junction bases unmatched: 4. Germline V gene sequence: CDR1 SNHLY, CDR2 FYNNEI.

The rearrangement links TRBV28 to TRBJ1-5; 8 bases fit TRBD1. Germline V CDR1 and CDR2: MDHEN, SYDVKM. V lost 1 base and J lost 3; bases outside the gene matches: 8. The CDR3 is 17 residues long. CDR3 nucleotides: TGTGCCAGCAGTTTATTAGTCGGGACAGGAGACAATCAGCCCCAGCATTTT. Translating it yields CASSLLVGTGDNQPQHF.